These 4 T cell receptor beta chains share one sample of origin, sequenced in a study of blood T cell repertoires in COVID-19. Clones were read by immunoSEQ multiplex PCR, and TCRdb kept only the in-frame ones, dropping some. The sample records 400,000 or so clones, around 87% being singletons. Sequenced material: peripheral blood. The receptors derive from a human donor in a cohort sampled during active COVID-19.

The chain's CDR3 is CASSFSPNTEAFF. The CDR3 DNA sequence: TGTGCCAGCAGCTTTAGTCCGAACACTGAAGCTTTCTTT. V is TRBV5-5 and J is TRBJ1-1; D unresolved. The CDR3 spans 13 residues. Germline CDR1 is SGHKS and CDR2 is YYEKEE (reference sequence). The germline V and J ends were trimmed by 2 bases and 1 base, with 6 bases remaining between them.

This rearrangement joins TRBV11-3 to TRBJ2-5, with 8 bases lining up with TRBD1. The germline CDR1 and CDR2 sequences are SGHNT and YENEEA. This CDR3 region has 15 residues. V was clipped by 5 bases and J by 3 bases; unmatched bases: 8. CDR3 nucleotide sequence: TGTGCCAGCAGCGACCGACAGGGGCTCAAAGAGACCCAGTACTTC. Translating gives CASSDRQGLKETQYF.

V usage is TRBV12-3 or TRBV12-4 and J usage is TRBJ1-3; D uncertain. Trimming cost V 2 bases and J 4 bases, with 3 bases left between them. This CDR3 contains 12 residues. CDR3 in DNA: TGTGCCAGCAGTTTACGGGGAAACACCATATATTTT. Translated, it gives CASSLRGNTIYF.

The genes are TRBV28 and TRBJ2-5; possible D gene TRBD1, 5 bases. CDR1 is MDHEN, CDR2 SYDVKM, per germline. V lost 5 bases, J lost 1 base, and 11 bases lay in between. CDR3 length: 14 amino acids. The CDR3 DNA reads TGTGCCAGCAGTCCCCAGACAGCCCAAGAGACCCAGTACTTC. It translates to CASSPQTAQETQYF. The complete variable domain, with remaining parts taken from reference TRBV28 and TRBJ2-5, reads DVKVTQSSRYLVKRTGEKVFLECVQDMDHENMFWYRQDPGLGLRLIYFSYDVKMKEKGDIPEGYSVSREKKERFSLILESASTNQTSMYLCASSPQTAQETQYFGPGTRLLVL.